What follows describes a single TCR beta chain. This entry comes from a study of cytomegalovirus exposure and HLA in healthy donors. V was clipped by 9 bases and J by 4 bases; unmatched bases: 3. Germline CDR1 and CDR2: LGHNT and FRNRAP. The CDR3 sequence is 12 residues long. Amplification used 60 Vbeta primers and 13 Jbeta primers. Sequencing was performed with immunoSEQ multiplex PCR; in TCRdb, only in-frame clones are kept and a portion is missing. The sample lists more than 95,000 clones; around 80% were seen once. The chain is built from TRBV12-5 and TRBJ2-7; TRBD1 aligns across 10 bases. This sequence was found in a man aged 35-49 years in good health and CMV-seropositive. The material sequenced was PBMCs. The CDR3 bases are TGTGCTAGCCGACAGGGGGCTTACGAGCAGTACTTC. Amino acids: CASRQGAYEQYF.